The text below deals with one T cell receptor beta chain. This entry belongs to a study of control samples from healthy donors and cancer patients. Only in-frame clones appear in the TCRdb table, and some are missing; sequencing was by immunoSEQ multiplex PCR. The data show tens of thousands of clones, approximately 80% seen once. The clonotype comes from a man younger than 40 in good health. The sequenced sample was blood.

The chain's CDR3 is CAISEFRSGTTNEKLFF. CDR3 in DNA: TGTGCCATCAGTGAGTTCCGCTCTGGCACAACTAATGAAAAACTGTTTTTT. The rearrangement links TRBV10-3 to TRBJ1-4; D is uncertain. The CDR3 totals 17 residues. The V gene's germline CDR1 is ENHRY and CDR2 SYGVKD. V lost 1 base, J lost 0 bases, and 12 bases lay in between.